This TCR beta chain was retrieved from a study of OX40 agonist ivuxolimab in advanced cancers. Turning to the study itself: Patients in dose escalation had liver, melanoma, kidney or head and neck cancers.

This table comes from immunoSEQ multiplex PCR, and its TCRdb copy is limited to in-frame clones, with some not included. The data hold fewer than 80,000 clones, with 85% observed a single time. In germline, CDR1 is MNHEY, CDR2 SVGAGI. The CDR3 totals 13 residues. This clone has only one observation. Relative to the germline gene, one junction end is altered; a read error may explain this. The TCR originated in an adult with an advanced solid tumor such as melanoma, head and neck, liver or kidney cancer. Sequencing was performed on CD4+ or CD8+ T cells sorted from blood, taken in a trial of the OX40 agonist ivuxolimab. The rearrangement uses TRBV6-5 and TRBJ2-5, with no clear D. The CDR3 DNA sequence: TGTGCCATCAGTGTTTCCCCTCAAGAGACCCAGTACTTC. Protein product: CAISVSPQETQYF.